This T cell receptor (beta chain) is from a study of blood T cell repertoires in COVID-19 (dated by TCRdb to 2020 to 2022). Context from the whole study: Samples covering the acute and convalescent phases of COVID-19 were provided by collaborators in the United States, Italy and Spain. The prospective study material was composed of cDNA or gDNA derived from T cells, B-cell-depleted T cells, or PBMCs. Subjects who had been exposed to COVID-19, were actively infected with it, or had recovered from it provided the deeply sampled blood TCRbeta repertoires that made up the dataset. The repertoires were made available in a free public database intended to serve as a resource for research on the immune response to SARS-CoV-2. The samples were drawn from two sources: the first 160 participants of the ongoing ImmuneRACE study, and fewer than 1,500 subjects contributed by 6 global collaborators. The sample metadata nearly always contained a de-identified subject ID, COVID-19 status, age in years and sex. Where available, HLA class I and class II types were obtained from metadata supplied by the sample provider rather than from assay-based typing. What the research found in general, with its limitations: The amount of clinical and demographic metadata varied by source and participant and was provided uncurated.

TCRbeta CDR3 regions were amplified from genomic DNA using the immunoSEQ Assay, a bias-controlled multiplex PCR. The paper's data handling went like this. Nucleated cell counts per sample were estimated from amplification of reference gene primers within the assay. To quantify the absolute abundance of each unique TCRbeta CDR3 rearrangement, sequence reads were collapsed and filtered. For each sample, productive Simpson clonality was calculated as the square root of Simpson's diversity index over productive rearrangements. TCRdb holds this immuneACCESS table with in-frame rearrangements only. Some clones are missing; in checked studies, unresolved V genes explain under half, and the rest has no known cause. Clonal size and the V and J genes are those of that table, whereas D and trimming came from the DNA. A total of roughly 180,000 clones appear in this sample, 82% of them only once. Approximately 12% of the sample rests with the top ten.

From its cysteine to its phenylalanine, the CDR3 spans 19 amino acids. The only DNA kept is the CDR3, 57 bases in frame from the first base. Enrolling through a virtual design, the prospective study's participants ranged in age from about 18 to 89 years and lived across approximately 25 United States geographic areas. Cohort assignment in the prospective study relied on participant-reported clinical history from a screening survey and a study questionnaire. ImmuneRACE Cohort 3 recovered participants were defined by two consecutive negative NP/OP PCR tests, healthcare professional clearance, or symptom resolution. In the prospective study, whole blood, serum and a nasopharyngeal or oropharyngeal swab were collected from each participant by mobile phlebotomists. Additional blood draws and questionnaires over an approximately two-month period could optionally be provided by prospective study participants. Before DNA extraction, prospective study blood samples were shipped either frozen or at room temperature.

On this clone itself: Its antigen is unknown. It has no much larger one-base neighbor in the sample; base qualities were not kept.

The sequencing input was PBMCs or T cells enriched from blood (not recorded which). The chain was built from TRBV21-1 and TRBJ2-2; the D call TRBD2 from the table was never checked on the DNA. TRBV21-1 is shown as a pseudogene. This sequence originates from a man aged 35 to 55 who had recovered from COVID-19. The DNA sequence is given as TGTGCCAGCAGCAAAGAGGCGGCCCCCACAATTTTTAACACCGGGGAGCTGTTTTTT. The resulting protein is CASSKEAAPTIFNTGELFF.